The clone carrying this T cell receptor (beta chain) was seen a few times. The data were taken from a study of beta chain features in type 1 diabetes. Expressed TCRB transcripts were sequenced because the isolated RNA had all been reverse transcribed beforehand. Only in-frame clones appear in the TCRdb table, and some are missing; sequencing was by immunoSEQ multiplex PCR. Of 150,000 or so clones detected, approximately 9.9% appear once; the ten largest clones hold 2.3%. Germline CDR1 reads MNHNY; CDR2 reads SVGAGI (reference sequence). V lost 5 bases, J lost 6 bases, and 8 bases lay in between. CDR3 length equals 12 residues. Sorted CD4+ subsets: naive, central memory, regulatory, stem cell-like memory (CD45RO/CCR7/CD25/CD127/CD95/CD27 panel).

This clonotype originated in a woman aged 18-35 years in good health. The chain combines TRBV6-6 with TRBJ2-1; no definite D call. Sequencing was done on a sample of central memory CD4+ T cells from blood. Written as DNA, the CDR3 is TGTGCCAGCAGTCTTCCGGGCAATGAGCAGTTCTTC. Its protein is CASSLPGNEQFF.